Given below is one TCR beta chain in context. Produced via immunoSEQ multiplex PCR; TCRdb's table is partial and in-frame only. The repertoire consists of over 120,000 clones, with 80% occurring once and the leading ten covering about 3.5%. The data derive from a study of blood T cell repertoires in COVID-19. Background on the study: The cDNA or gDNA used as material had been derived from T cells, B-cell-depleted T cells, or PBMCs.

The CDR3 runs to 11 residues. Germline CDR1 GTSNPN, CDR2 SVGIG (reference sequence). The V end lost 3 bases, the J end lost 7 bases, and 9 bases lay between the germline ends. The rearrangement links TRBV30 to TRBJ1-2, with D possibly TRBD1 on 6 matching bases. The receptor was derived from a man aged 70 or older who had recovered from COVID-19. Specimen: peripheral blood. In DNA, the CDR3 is TGTGCCTGGAGATCAGGGGTTGGCTACACCTTC. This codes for CAWRSGVGYTF.